This T cell receptor beta chain was profiled in a study of blood T cell repertoires in COVID-19. For the study at large: From the United States, Italy and Spain came samples of acute and convalescent COVID-19.

Authors' data handling: Counts of nucleated cells, estimated from reference gene primer amplification, were obtained. Generated by immunoSEQ multiplex PCR, the TCRdb table keeps only in-frame clones and is missing some. V and J calls plus clone size are reproduced from that table; the DNA served to infer D and trimming. The data hold 120,000 to 150,000 clones, with roughly 87% observed a single time. This CDR3 is built from 14 residues. CDR1 MGHDK and CDR2 SYGVNS come from the germline V gene. V lost 2 bases to trimming and J lost 2 bases, with 9 bases between them. The gene calls are TRBV25-1 and TRBJ1-2; D is undetermined. The sequence derives from a woman aged 50 to 60 with acute or convalescent COVID-19. Sequenced sample: peripheral blood. The CDR3 is CASSEVGGNYGYTF. In DNA, the CDR3 is TGTGCCAGCAGTGAAGTTGGCGGAAACTATGGCTACACCTTC.